This T cell receptor (beta chain) came from a study of T cell repertoires in cytomegalovirus infection. Whole-study results and caveats: Cumulative public TCR beta family frequency identified CMV carriers with the relevant HLA.

One entry per CDR3 protein, called by TCRdb with MiXCR from the reads. The repertoire holds some 270,000 distinct CDR3 sequences, less than 25% seen once, with roughly a fifth in the top ten. This clonotype was found many times. Antigen unknown. V lost 3 bases and J lost 6; bases outside the gene matches: 16. CDR3 length: 19 amino acids. Germline loops: CDR1 SGHTA, CDR2 FQGNSA. This specimen consisted of cultured PBMCs, obtained from culture after CMV antigen stimulation. V is TRBV7-2 and J is TRBJ2-1, with 11 bases fitting TRBD2. This TCR was sampled from a human donor in good health (CMV status not recorded). Some clones in this sample may be carry-over from other donors' samples. CDR3 protein: CASSFLPGTSGFGGNEQFF. The CDR3 DNA sequence: TGTGCCAGCAGCTTCTTACCCGGGACTAGCGGTTTTGGGGGCAATGAGCAGTTCTTC.